What follows are 20 T cell receptor beta chains derived from one specimen sequenced in a study of OX40 agonist ivuxolimab in advanced cancers. Using immunoSEQ multiplex PCR, the repertoire was profiled, and TCRdb retains in-frame clones only, with some absent. The sample has some 150,000 clones, over 75% seen once. The sequences come from CD4+ or CD8+ T cells sorted from blood, collected in a trial of the OX40 agonist ivuxolimab. These receptors were obtained from an adult with an advanced solid tumor such as melanoma, head and neck, liver or kidney cancer.

V gene TRBV2 combines with J gene TRBJ2-2; the match to TRBD2 covers 8 bases. Germline lookup yields CDR1 SNHLY and CDR2 FYNNEI. CDR3 size: 14 residues. The CDR3 is CAREREGRYGELFF. For the CDR3, the DNA is TGTGCGCGAGAACGGGAGGGGAGATACGGGGAGCTGTTTTTT.

V and J are TRBV28 and TRBJ2-7; 7 positions match TRBD1. Germline-derived CDR1 and CDR2 are MDHEN and SYDVKM. Trimming at V came to 3 bases and at J to 5 bases, leaving 4 bases not matched to a gene. The CDR3 extends over 13 amino acids. DNA for the CDR3: TGTGCCAGCAGTTTGGACAGGTCCCACGAGCAGTACTTC. It codes for CASSLDRSHEQYF.

This clone appeared a single time. The J gene is TRBJ2-7, the V gene TRBV5-1; D ambiguous. Germline V gene lookup returns CDR1 SGHRS and CDR2 YFSETQ. The CDR3 runs 12 residues. The V gene lost 6 bases and the J gene lost 5 bases, with 12 bases spanning the gap. The CDR3 coding sequence is TGCGCCAGCACCGGGTCCTTAGACGAGCAGTACTTC. It codes for CASTGSLDEQYF.

This clone was recorded only once. The chain carries TRBV6-6 and TRBJ2-5, with D tentatively TRBD1 (5 bases). The J call may be faulty, since TRBJ2-7 better matches the DNA end. Germline loops: CDR1 MNHNY, CDR2 SVGAGI (reference sequence). The CDR3 is 14 residues long. CDR3 amino acids: CASSYPQVDYEQYF. CDR3 DNA sequence: TGTGCCAGCAGTTACCCACAGGTAGACTACGAGCAGTACTTC.

The J gene is TRBJ2-5, the V gene TRBV19; D not certain. Deletions cut 5 bases from V and 3 bases from J, with 4 bases between. The CDR3 has 11 residues. Germline V lookup: CDR1 LNHDA, CDR2 SQIVND (reference sequence). In DNA form, the CDR3 reads TGTGCCAGTAGTTTCAAAGAGACCCAGTACTTC. Encoded protein: CASSFKETQYF.

The genes are TRBV15 and TRBJ1-5; the match to TRBD1 covers 8 bases. With V trimmed by 2 bases and J by 7 bases, 10 bases remained unmatched. In germline, CDR1 is LNHNV, CDR2 YYDKDF (reference sequence). This CDR3 is 16 amino acids long. The DNA for the CDR3 is TGTGCCACCAGCAGAAACGACAGGGGTAATGGACAGCCCCAGCATTTT. Amino acid sequence: CATSRNDRGNGQPQHF.

The chain employs TRBV19 and TRBJ2-5; 11 bases map to TRBD2. Germline assignment: CDR1 LNHDA and CDR2 SQIVND (reference sequence). V gave up 5 bases and J gave up 5 bases; unmatched junction bases: 7. The CDR3 runs 15 residues. The CDR3 bases are TGTGCCAGTAGTCGTAGCGGGAGGGCCGGGGAGACCCAGTACTTC. Protein: CASSRSGRAGETQYF.

CDR3 nucleotides: TGTGCCAGCAGTTACGAGGGGGCCACTGGAAACACCATATATTTT. Amino acid sequence: CASSYEGATGNTIYF. This chain connects TRBV6-5 to TRBJ1-3, with TRBD1 identical over 7 bases. CDR3 length equals 15 residues. J lost 2 bases, V lost 2 bases, and 3 bases had no gene match. Germline CDR1 MNHEY, CDR2 SVGAGI.

The gene calls are TRBV2 and TRBJ1-5; weak D call: TRBD1 (6 bases). This CDR3 is 13 amino acids long. Germline lookup yields CDR1 SNHLY and CDR2 FYNNEI. Trimming removed 6 bases from V and 6 bases from J, with 12 bases in between. CDR3 bases: TGTGCCAGCAGGGAGGGAGGGGGTCAGCCCCAGCATTTT. This sequence encodes CASREGGGQPQHF.

This chain joins TRBV7-3 and TRBJ2-6, with D maybe TRBD2 (5 bases). CDR3 length: 19 residues. Deletions cut 2 bases from V and 0 bases from J, with 17 bases between. Germline V gene sequence: CDR1 SGHTA, CDR2 FQGTGA. CDR3 residues: CASSLWVVDSYSGANVLTF. The CDR3 nucleotides read TGTGCCAGCAGCTTATGGGTCGTGGACTCCTACTCTGGGGCCAACGTCCTGACTTTC.

The V and J genes are TRBV19 and TRBJ1-4; D not resolved. V dropped 10 bases and J dropped 8 bases, with 14 bases sitting between them. The CDR3 is 12 residues long. In germline, CDR1 is LNHDA, CDR2 SQIVND (reference sequence). CDR3 DNA sequence: TGTGCCACCACGGACCCTACGGAAAAACTGTTTTTT. Its protein is CATTDPTEKLFF.

This chain connects TRBV18 to TRBJ2-7; D is possibly TRBD2 (6 bases). V lost 1 base and J 0 bases, leaving 13 bases between the germline ends. Germline loops: CDR1 KGHSH, CDR2 LQKENI. The CDR3 has 16 amino acids. CDR3: CASSPREAGISYEQYF. Here the CDR3 DNA reads TGTGCCAGCTCACCACGGGAAGCGGGTATCTCCTACGAGCAGTACTTC.

V gene TRBV9 combines with J gene TRBJ2-1; possibly TRBD2 for D (6 bases). The ends were cut back, 4 bases at V and 2 bases at J, with 16 bases in the middle. CDR1 is SGDLS, CDR2 YYNGEE, per germline. The length of the CDR3 is 16 residues. CDR3 nucleotide sequence: TGTGCCAGCAGCCCCCGCTCTAGCGTAACCTACAATGAGCAGTTCTTC. Protein sequence: CASSPRSSVTYNEQFF. The variable domain in full, completed from reference TRBV9 and TRBJ2-1, reads DSGVTQTPKHLITATGQRVTLRCSPRSGDLSVYWYQQSLDQGLQFLIQYYNGEERAKGNILERFSAQQFPDLHSELNLSSLELGDSALYFCASSPRSSVTYNEQFFGPGTRLTVL.

This clone was recorded a few times. This chain uses TRBV19 with TRBJ2-7, with a weak D call TRBD1 (6 bases). V was trimmed by 6 bases and J by 4 bases, leaving 19 bases between them. This CDR3 is built from 15 residues. The germline V gene encodes CDR1 LNHDA and CDR2 SQIVND (reference sequence). The CDR3 loop reads CASRTQGRLGYEQYF. The DNA of the CDR3 is TGTGCCAGTAGGACACAGGGTAGGTTGGGGTACGAGCAGTACTTC. Full variable domain (missing parts from reference TRBV19 and TRBJ2-7): DGGITQSPKYLFRKEGQNVTLSCEQNLNHDAMYWYRQDPGQGLRLIYYSQIVNDFQKGDIAEGYSVSREKKESFPLTVTSAQKNPTAFYLCASRTQGRLGYEQYFGPGTRLTVT.

The chain employs TRBV6-1 and TRBJ2-7; no firm D call. Between the trimmed V and J ends, which lost 6 bases and 0 bases, there was a span of 9 bases. Germline V gene sequence: CDR1 MNHNS, CDR2 SASEGT. The CDR3 runs to 13 residues. The CDR3 sequence is CASSSDVSYEQYF. The CDR3 nucleotides read TGTGCCAGCAGCTCGGACGTCTCCTACGAGCAGTACTTC.

The chain uses TRBV27 and TRBJ2-7, with TRBD1 identical over 9 bases. The CDR3 length is 15 residues. The trim removed 4 bases at V and 4 bases at J, leaving 8 bases unmatched. Germline V gene data show CDR1 as MNHEY and CDR2 as SMNVEV (reference sequence). CDR3 DNA: TGTGCCAGCAGTTATACAGGGACAGGGAGATACGAGCAGTACTTC. It is translated as CASSYTGTGRYEQYF.

The chain combines TRBV18 with TRBJ1-1, with D possibly being TRBD1 (5 bases). Trimming removed 4 bases from V and 1 base from J, with 16 bases in between. This CDR3 region has 16 residues. The V gene's germline CDR1 is KGHSH and CDR2 LQKENI. CDR3 residues: CASSLLGRDGNTEAFF. In DNA, the CDR3 is TGTGCCAGCTCACTCCTCGGTAGGGACGGGAACACTGAAGCTTTCTTT.

The J gene is TRBJ2-5, the V gene TRBV6-4, with D possibly being TRBD1 or TRBD2 (6 bases each). CDR3 length: 11 residues. CDR1 is MRHNA and CDR2 is SNTAGT in the germline V gene. The CDR3 protein is CAAGQEETQYF. The CDR3 DNA sequence: TGTGCTGCGGGACAAGAAGAGACCCAGTACTTC.

V gene TRBV11-2 combines with J gene TRBJ2-5, with 7 nucleotides matching TRBD1. V shed 3 bases and J 3 bases; nucleotides not matched to a gene: 4. The germline gives CDR1 SGHAT, CDR2 FQNNGV. The CDR3 is made up of 14 amino acids. CDR3 nucleotides: TGTGCCAGCAGCTTGACAGGGTTTAAAGAGACCCAGTACTTC. Protein product: CASSLTGFKETQYF.

This clone was seen a single time. V usage is TRBV7-2 and J usage is TRBJ1-1, with 10 positions matching TRBD1. CDR1 and CDR2 from the germline V gene are SGHTA and FQGNSA. The CDR3 is made up of 15 amino acids. J was trimmed by 6 bases and V by 1 base; bases with no gene match: 5. The CDR3 nucleotides read TGTGCCAGCAGCTTAGGGGGACAGGGGTTCGCTGAAGCTTTCTTT. This gives the protein CASSLGGQGFAEAFF.